This T cell receptor (beta chain) stems from a study of shared clonotypes between healthy human individuals. In the naive CD8 group, cells lacked CD45RO and were positively selected for CCR7, so terminally differentiated effector memory CD45RA+ cells were left out. This clone was observed once. The repertoire was sequenced with immunoSEQ multiplex PCR; TCRdb's copy has only in-frame clones and lacks some. The sample records more than 550,000 clones, about 91% being singletons. V was clipped by 0 bases and J by 8 bases, with 8 bases between them. The CDR3 sequence is 12 residues long. The germline CDR1 and CDR2 sequences are SGDLS and YYNGEE.

The sequenced material came from naive CD8+ T cells sorted from blood. The origin of this receptor is a man aged 30-40 years in good health. The genes are TRBV9 and TRBJ1-2; D gene ambiguous. In DNA, the CDR3 is TGTGCCAGCAGCGTAGCGGGTGGCGGCTACACCTTC. Translated: CASSVAGGGYTF.